This TCR beta chain was captured by sequencing in a study of shared clonotypes between healthy human individuals (dated by TCRdb to 2020 to 2021). Regarding the research as a whole: The cohort comprised a couple of women and a few men aged 18 to 49 years. For each donor, three plates each were used for CD4 naive and CD4 memory, two plates were used for CD8 naive, and one plate was used for CD8 memory. To estimate repertoire size and how much clonotypes are shared between individuals, the study performed deep sequencing of blood TCR repertoires from a few healthy adults. Libraries were prepared and TCR repertoires were sequenced by different laboratories using diverse techniques, in order to increase sequencing depth and limit assay-specific biases. Between about 0.8 and 8.9 billion PBMCs per donor were obtained by leukapheresis.

The donors were healthy, HIV-negative adults who had no recently reported acute infections or vaccinations. All donors were Caucasian adults living in Nashville, Tennessee, USA. CD4+ T cells were enriched through magnetic negative selection, after which naive cells were positively selected on CD45RA and the remaining negative fraction served as the memory subset. Blood was obtained by leukapheresis, after which PBMCs were separated by Ficoll-Histopaque density gradient centrifugation and cryopreserved in liquid nitrogen vapor phase. Analytical flow cytometry was used to check the purity and quantity of each magnetically sorted T cell population. Genomic DNA was isolated from every sorted fraction and measured by UV absorbance on a Nanodrop 2000c. Regarding this clone: Its specific antigen is unknown. No base-level quality is on record; no much larger clone is a single base apart.

Cut back by 5 bases and 5 bases, the V and J ends lie 19 bases apart. Spanning cysteine to phenylalanine, the CDR3 consists of 15 amino acids. Here the CDR3 DNA is all that survives: 45 bases in frame from base 1. CDR1 MDHEN and CDR2 SYDVKM are derived from the germline V gene. The study at large found these results: Even with the large sequencing depth, rarefaction of the sorted-subset datasets indicated that sequencing was incomplete. Because the study included only a small number of donors, the genetic and exposure-history diversity represented was limited. Naive subsets generally had larger estimated clonotype richness than memory subsets. Based on pairwise subsampling, the degree of clonotype sharing among donors was expected to be affected by sequencing depth. Sampling was limited to blood, and TCR repertoires in tissue likely differ from TCR repertoires in blood. Sharing across four donors was observed for about 5% of naive CD4, 3.5% of naive CD8, around 2.5% of memory CD4, and approximately 0.41% of memory CD8 clonotypes. Compared with non-shared clonotypes, the clonotypes found in all four sorted-subset donors had higher generation probabilities.

Using the deep immunoSEQ assay, multiplex PCR amplified TCR CDR3 regions from genomic DNA. Extracted genomic DNA from each cell subset was spread evenly across all wells of several immunoSEQ 96-well plates, with each plate serving as a replicate. Each replicate PCR for sorted subsets received approximately 220 ng genomic DNA, equal to about 30,000 T cell genomes. Purified libraries were quantified with a Qubit 3.0 fluorometer, sized on a Bioanalyzer 2100, and re-quantified with the KAPA Library Quantification kit. A separate single-read 150-cycle Illumina NextSeq 550 flow cell was used to sequence each immunoSEQ 96-well plate. The authors' analysis ran thus. Because the immunoSEQ output held only junctional sequences and lacked quality scores, the filtering could not match the filtering applied to full-length reads. To assign V/J genes and CDR3, sequences were annotated using PyIR, a Python wrapper for IgBLAST v1.9, with IMGT germline references. Reads with weak V/J assignments (E-value above 1e-6), missing CDR3, stop codons, out-of-frame junctions, or ambiguous translated residues were removed. V3J clonotypes were defined as sequences sharing the same inferred V gene, J gene, and CDR3 amino acid sequence. The percentage overlap between two repertoires was calculated by dividing the number of shared unique clonotypes by the size of the smaller repertoire. Three approaches were used to assess repertoire richness: RTK rarefaction, the Chao1 estimator, and Recon v2.1 estimates of unobserved clonotypes. Generation probabilities for all TCRbeta clonotypes obtained by the gDNA method from a few donors were computed using OLGA. The immuneACCESS repertoire file appears here via TCRdb, limited to in-frame rearrangements. These files lack a portion of the clones; in checked studies, under half of the deficit traces to unresolved V genes, and the cause of the others is not known. That table furnishes V, J and clone size, whereas the DNA furnished D and trimming. A total of 2 million to 2.5 million clones appear in this sample, 93% of them only once. The top ten hold around 0.4% of the sample.

The rearranged chain carries TRBV28 and TRBJ2-7, with the D call perhaps TRBD1 or TRBD2, as 6 bases match in each case. Sequenced sample: naive CD4+ T cells from PBMCs. This specimen's cell subset or site label, per the study, means: CD45RA+ positively selected. The sequence derives from a man between 18 and 29 years old in good health. Some clones in this sample may be carry-over from other donors' samples. The nucleotide sequence reads TGTGCCAGCAGTGCTTGGGGGGCCGGGCTTGACGAGCAGTACTTC. Translation gives CASSAWGAGLDEQYF.